The TCR beta chain under discussion was sequenced for a study of pediatric ulcerative colitis. Notes on the study in general: Rectal repertoires separated controls, mild-moderate and acute severe colitis.

CDR3 length equals 15 residues. In germline, CDR1 is SNHLY, CDR2 FYNNEI. The junction had 11 bases not matched to a gene; V was cut back by 5 bases and J by 6 bases. Before the diagnostic colonoscopy, ulcerative colitis patients were free of immunosuppressive medication. About this clone: Its antigen is not known.

The method was immunoSEQ multiplex PCR; TCRdb's version includes in-frame clones alone and lacks a portion of them. Here the sample spans 65,000 or so clones, 80% to 90% being singletons. Sequences were obtained from blood. J is TRBJ2-7 and V is TRBV2; 9 bases line up with TRBD1. The TCR sequence derives from a boy aged 5-17 years with severe ulcerative colitis. The CDR3 protein is CASSIRPGQGIEQYF. CDR3 bases: TGTGCCAGCAGTATTCGACCGGGACAGGGTATCGAGCAGTACTTC.